This record concerns one T cell receptor beta chain sequence. Its cognate antigen is unknown. These data come from a study of cytomegalovirus exposure and HLA in healthy donors. Study-wide background: Inside one of the first data releases sat about 85 million unique TCRs taken from HLA-typed donors. Among the approximately 400 genotyped donors, 70% to 90% were placed in the Caucasian-associated ancestry cluster.

Trimming left V 2 bases short and J 5 bases short, with 22 bases between. The germline V gene encodes CDR1 MDHEN and CDR2 SYDVKM. This CDR3 has 18 residues. PCR amplification relied on 60 Vbeta primers (plus 13 Jbeta primers). Under the authors' procedure: Later work found about 80 million unique TCR beta chains, with roughly 11 million shared. Assay: immunoSEQ multiplex PCR; the TCRdb copy retains only in-frame clones and omits some. D and trimming come from the DNA, and the V and J calls and clone size come from that table. The table lists 100,000 to 150,000 clones, about a sixth of them singletons. Study findings and constraints: Under in vitro conditions, three CMV-associated chains were confirmed as specific for CMV antigens.

Sample: PBMCs. This chain uses TRBV28 with TRBJ1-3; D not certain. This sequence originates from a female donor in good health and CMV-seropositive. Written as DNA, the CDR3 is TGTGCCAGCAGTTTAATTCATGGGCTGGGTTCCGAAAGAAACACCATATATTTT. Its protein product is CASSLIHGLGSERNTIYF.